These 20 T cell receptor beta chains share one sample of origin, sequenced in a study of glioma-infiltrating T cells after dendritic cell vaccination. Regarding time point: after dendritic cell vaccination, including at tumor progression/relapse. Measured with immunoSEQ multiplex PCR; TCRdb has only the in-frame clones, and not every one. The table includes tens of thousands of clones, approximately 90% detected once. The material was blood, obtained after dendritic cell vaccination. These receptors were collected from a human donor with glioblastoma.

This clone was seen more than once but under ten times. The chain is built from TRBV4-2 and TRBJ2-7; 9 bases align to TRBD1. Germline loops: CDR1 LGHNA, CDR2 YNFKEQ. Unmatched junction bases numbered 10, after V lost 5 bases and J lost 2 bases. This CDR3 is 16 amino acids long. CDR3 loop: CASSAVHRTGAYEQYF. CDR3 nucleotides: TGTGCCAGCAGCGCAGTTCACCGGACAGGGGCCTACGAGCAGTACTTC.

V is TRBV29-1 and J is TRBJ1-2; D gene unclear. Germline assignment: CDR1 SQVTM and CDR2 ANQGSEA. The V and J ends lost 2 bases and 8 bases respectively, with 18 bases between them. CDR3 length equals 14 residues. The CDR3 sequence: CSVERSRSSGGYTF. CDR3 sequence (DNA): TGCAGCGTTGAAAGAAGTAGGAGTAGCGGGGGCTACACCTTC.

Written as DNA, the CDR3 is TGTGCCAGCAGTGGACTAGCGGGAGGGCAAGAGACCCAGTACTTC. Protein sequence: CASSGLAGGQETQYF. The chain employs TRBV6-1 and TRBJ2-5; TRBD2 matches 14 bases. The CDR3 spans 15 residues. Looked up from germline, CDR1 is MNHNS and CDR2 is SASEGT. V dropped 4 bases and J dropped 2; count of bases not matched to a gene: 0.

The chain is built from TRBV4-1 and TRBJ2-5; a possible D gene is TRBD1 (8 bases). CDR1 is MGHRA and CDR2 is YSYEKL in the germline V gene. This CDR3 has 19 residues. The V and J ends lost 5 bases and 6 bases respectively, with 31 bases between them. CDR3 coding DNA: TGCGCCAGCAGCACACGGACAGGGAGCAGCGGGGACGGAGGGAAGACCCAGTACTTC. Translation: CASSTRTGSSGDGGKTQYF.

This clone was found once. The rearrangement links TRBV6-4 to TRBJ2-1; TRBD1 matches 7 bases. Trimming cost V 4 bases and J 4 bases; bases outside gene matches: 7. CDR1 is MRHNA and CDR2 is SNTAGT in the germline V gene. The CDR3 runs to 15 residues. CDR3 sequence reads: CASSASGTDYNEQFF. As DNA, the CDR3 is TGTGCCAGCAGTGCCTCCGGGACAGATTACAATGAGCAGTTCTTC.

This sequence joins TRBV6-1 and TRBJ2-7; 12 bases map to TRBD2. With 6 bases clipped from V and 4 bases from J, the junction kept 7 bases outside the gene matches. The CDR3 length is 15 residues. CDR1 MNHNS and CDR2 SASEGT come from the germline V gene. Here the CDR3 DNA reads TGTGCCAGCAGGACGGGACTAGCGGGCCAATACGAGCAGTACTTC. Translating it yields CASRTGLAGQYEQYF.

The chain employs TRBV10-3 and TRBJ1-3; 10 bases agree with TRBD1. CDR1 and CDR2 from the germline V gene are ENHRY and SYGVKD. V shed 11 bases, J shed 0 bases, and the junction held 4 bases outside the gene matches. The CDR3 runs to 14 residues. The CDR3, as DNA: TGTGCCGCGGGACAGGGGATCTCTGGAAACACCATATATTTT. It codes for CAAGQGISGNTIYF.

The chain carries TRBV30 and TRBJ2-1; a possible D gene is TRBD2 (6 bases). Trimming removed 0 bases at V and 8 bases at J, with 17 bases between. Germline V gives CDR1 GTSNPN, CDR2 SVGIG (reference sequence). The CDR3 runs to 15 residues. CDR3 amino acids: CAWSVNGRGLYEQFF. The CDR3 DNA sequence: TGTGCCTGGAGTGTAAACGGGAGAGGTCTGTATGAGCAGTTCTTC.

The chain recombines TRBV5-1 with TRBJ1-3; D unresolved. V dropped 0 bases and J dropped 1 base, with 8 bases sitting between them. The CDR3 extends over 15 amino acids. The germline gives CDR1 SGHRS, CDR2 YFSETQ. CDR3 protein: CASSLVGDSGNTIYF. CDR3 DNA sequence: TGCGCCAGCAGCTTGGTGGGAGATTCTGGAAACACCATATATTTT.

J is TRBJ1-5 and V is TRBV19; possibly TRBD1 for D (6 bases). Germline values: CDR1 LNHDA, CDR2 SQIVND (reference sequence). The CDR3 length is 15 residues. Trimming removed 5 bases at V and 6 bases at J, with 17 bases between. CDR3 protein: CASSRGVTGSQPQHF. The CDR3 DNA follows: TGTGCCAGTAGTCGTGGGGTTACAGGGTCTCAGCCCCAGCATTTT. The whole variable domain, filled in from reference TRBV19 and TRBJ1-5, reads DGGITQSPKYLFRKEGQNVTLSCEQNLNHDAMYWYRQDPGQGLRLIYYSQIVNDFQKGDIAEGYSVSREKKESFPLTVTSAQKNPTAFYLCASSRGVTGSQPQHFGDGTRLSIL.

This clone was seen a handful of times. This chain joins TRBV5-5 and TRBJ2-7, with D possibly TRBD1 on 6 matching bases. This CDR3 contains 15 residues. Trimming took 4 bases from V and 1 from J, leaving 15 bases between them. Germline V gene lookup returns CDR1 SGHKS and CDR2 YYEKEE (reference sequence). The CDR3 spells CASSQDEGGSYEQYF. The CDR3 coding sequence is TGTGCCAGCAGCCAAGATGAAGGGGGTTCCTACGAGCAGTACTTC.

This clone came up a few times. J is TRBJ1-2 and V is TRBV4-1; a weak D match, TRBD1 (5 bases). This CDR3 is built from 18 residues. In germline, CDR1 is MGHRA, CDR2 YSYEKL. Trimming cost V 1 base and J 5 bases, with 23 bases left between them. This CDR3 is CASSQVVRKKDSEYGYTF. In DNA form, the CDR3 reads TGCGCCAGCAGCCAAGTAGTGAGGAAGAAAGACAGTGAGTATGGCTACACCTTC.

The V call is TRBV7-9, the J call TRBJ1-2, with D possibly being TRBD1 (5 bases). CDR1 SEHNR and CDR2 FQNEAQ come from the germline V gene (reference sequence). This CDR3 has 15 amino acids. Trimming stripped 2 bases from V and 5 bases from J, with 15 bases between. Here the CDR3 DNA reads TGTGCCAGCAGCTTAACAGGATCCTCCCTGTATGGCTACACCTTC. It encodes CASSLTGSSLYGYTF.

The rearrangement joins TRBV19 to TRBJ2-4; 9 bases line up with TRBD2. The V gene's germline CDR1 is LNHDA and CDR2 SQIVND (reference sequence). Unmatched junction bases numbered 13, after V lost 6 bases and J lost 1 base. The CDR3 consists of 18 residues. CDR3 nucleotide sequence: TGTGCCAGTAGAGATAACCTGTCTAGCGGGATCGCCAAAAACATTCAGTACTTC. This gives the protein CASRDNLSSGIAKNIQYF.

The chain carries TRBV30 and TRBJ1-5, with D perhaps matching TRBD1 (5 bases). The CDR3 runs to 14 residues. Trimming removed 2 bases from V and 4 bases from J, with 12 bases in between. Germline loops: CDR1 GTSNPN, CDR2 SVGIG (reference sequence). The CDR3 protein is CAWSSGGGNQPQHF. The CDR3 DNA sequence: TGTGCCTGGAGTAGCGGGGGAGGAAATCAGCCCCAGCATTTT.

This clone was seen only once. The CDR3 region has the DNA TGTGCCACCAGCAGAGTCAGGGACAGGGGGGCTAGGAACACAGATACGCAGTATTTT. Encoded protein: CATSRVRDRGARNTDTQYF. V and J are TRBV15 and TRBJ2-3; the match to TRBD1 covers 11 bases. This CDR3 has 19 amino acids. With V trimmed by 1 base and J by 2 bases, 11 bases remained unmatched. Germline CDR1 reads LNHNV; CDR2 reads YYDKDF (reference sequence).

This chain connects TRBV28 to TRBJ2-3; D unclear. Per germline, CDR1 MDHEN and CDR2 SYDVKM. CDR3 length: 14 amino acids. Trimming left V 5 bases short and J 2 bases short, with 11 bases between. The CDR3 region has the DNA TGTGCCAGCAGTGCGATCGGAGTCACAGATACGCAGTATTTT. This encodes CASSAIGVTDTQYF.

CDR3 region: CASSRAGDTGYEKLFF. The CDR3 nucleotides read TGTGCCAGCAGCCGAGCTGGGGACACAGGTTATGAAAAACTGTTTTTT. The chain is built from TRBV7-9 and TRBJ1-4; tentative D call: TRBD1 (6 bases). The V end was cut by 5 bases, the J end by 6 bases, with 19 bases between. Per the germline V gene, CDR1 is SEHNR and CDR2 is FQNEAQ (reference sequence). The CDR3 runs to 16 residues.

The J gene is TRBJ1-1, the V gene TRBV9; the D gene is possibly TRBD1 (6 bases). Germline assignment: CDR1 SGDLS and CDR2 YYNGEE. The CDR3 sequence is 15 residues long. Trimming pared 7 bases from V and 1 base from J, leaving 17 bases between. CDR3 region: CASATGGQANTEAFF. The DNA of the CDR3 is TGTGCCAGCGCTACCGGGGGGCAGGCGAACACTGAAGCTTTCTTT.

The chain recombines TRBV18 with TRBJ1-1, with TRBD1 identical over 7 bases. V shed 3 bases, J shed 1 base, and the junction held 5 bases outside the gene matches. Per germline, CDR1 KGHSH and CDR2 LQKENI. The CDR3 runs to 15 residues. For the CDR3, the DNA is TGTGCCAGCTCACCGAAGACAGGGCAGAACACTGAAGCTTTCTTT. As protein: CASSPKTGQNTEAFF. Full variable domain (missing parts from reference TRBV18 and TRBJ1-1): NAGVMQNPRHLVRRRGQEARLRCSPMKGHSHVYWYRQLPEEGLKFMVYLQKENIIDESGMPKERFSAEFPKEGPSILRIQQVVRGDSAAYFCASSPKTGQNTEAFFGQGTRLTVV.